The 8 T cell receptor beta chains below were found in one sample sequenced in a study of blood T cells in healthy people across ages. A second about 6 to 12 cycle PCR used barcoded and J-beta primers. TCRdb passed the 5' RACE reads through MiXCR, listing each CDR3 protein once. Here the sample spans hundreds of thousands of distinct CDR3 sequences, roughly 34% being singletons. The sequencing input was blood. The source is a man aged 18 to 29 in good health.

As DNA, the CDR3 is TGTGCCTGGAGTGGGAGAGCGGGGGGGCCCGGTAATGAGCAGTTCTTC. It is translated as CAWSGRAGGPGNEQFF. This chain joins TRBV30 and TRBJ2-1; 10 nucleotides match TRBD2. The CDR3 length is 16 residues. Germline CDR1 GTSNPN, CDR2 SVGIG (reference sequence). The V segment lost 1 base and the J segment 7 bases; nucleotides outside the gene matches: 10. The full variable domain, in which reference TRBV30 and TRBJ2-1 provide the parts outside the CDR3, is SQTIHQWPATLVQPVGSPLSLECTVEGTSNPNLYWYRQAAGRGLQLLFYSVGIGQISSEVPQNLSASRPQDRQFILSSKKLLLSDSGFYLCAWSGRAGGPGNEQFFGPGTRLTVL.

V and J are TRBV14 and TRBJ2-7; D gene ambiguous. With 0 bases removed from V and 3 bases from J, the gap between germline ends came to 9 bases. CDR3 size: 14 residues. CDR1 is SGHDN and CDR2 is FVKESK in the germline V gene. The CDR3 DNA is TGTGCCAGCAGCCAAGAGGCAGACGGCTACGAGCAGTACTTC. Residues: CASSQEADGYEQYF.

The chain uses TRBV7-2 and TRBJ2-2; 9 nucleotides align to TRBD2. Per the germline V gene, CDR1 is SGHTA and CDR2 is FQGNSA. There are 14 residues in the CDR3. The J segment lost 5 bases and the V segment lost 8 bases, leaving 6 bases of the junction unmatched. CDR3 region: CASGRTSETGELFF. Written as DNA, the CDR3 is TGTGCCAGCGGAAGGACTAGCGAAACCGGGGAGCTGTTTTTT. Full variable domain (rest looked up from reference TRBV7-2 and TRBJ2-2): GAGVSQSPSNKVTEKGKDVELRCDPISGHTALYWYRQSLGQGLEFLIYFQGNSAPDKSGLPSDRFSAERTGGSVSTLTIQRTQQEDSAVYLCASGRTSETGELFFGEGSRLTVL.

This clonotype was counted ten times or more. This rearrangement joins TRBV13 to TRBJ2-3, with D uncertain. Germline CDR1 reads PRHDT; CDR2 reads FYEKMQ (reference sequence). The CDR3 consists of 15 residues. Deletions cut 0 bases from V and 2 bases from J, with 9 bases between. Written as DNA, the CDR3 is TGTGCCAGCAGCTTAGGGGCGCTAGACACAGATACGCAGTATTTT. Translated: CASSLGALDTDTQYF.

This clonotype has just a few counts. DNA for the CDR3: TGTGCCAGCAGCTTGGACAGTTCCTATGGCTACACCTTC. This translates into CASSLDSSYGYTF. The chain couples TRBV28 to TRBJ1-2, with D perhaps matching TRBD1 (6 bases). Germline CDR1 and CDR2: MDHEN and SYDVKM. The CDR3 is made up of 13 amino acids. Trimming stripped 6 bases from V and 4 bases from J, with 12 bases between.

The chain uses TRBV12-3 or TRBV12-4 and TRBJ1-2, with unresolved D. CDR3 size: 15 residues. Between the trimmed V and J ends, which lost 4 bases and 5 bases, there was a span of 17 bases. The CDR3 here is CASSSTGPLPYGYTF. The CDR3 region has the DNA TGTGCCAGCAGTTCCACCGGCCCTCTCCCTTATGGCTACACCTTC.

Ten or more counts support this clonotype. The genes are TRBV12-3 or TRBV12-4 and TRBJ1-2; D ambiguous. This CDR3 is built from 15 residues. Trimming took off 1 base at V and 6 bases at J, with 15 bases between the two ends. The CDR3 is CASSLGVLGSNGYTF. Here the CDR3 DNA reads TGTGCCAGCAGTTTAGGCGTGCTGGGATCGAATGGCTACACCTTC.

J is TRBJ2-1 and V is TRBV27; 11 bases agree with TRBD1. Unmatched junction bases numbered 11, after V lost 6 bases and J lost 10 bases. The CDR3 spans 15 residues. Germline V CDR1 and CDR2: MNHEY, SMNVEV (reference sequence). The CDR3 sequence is CASSSPGQGVNEQFF. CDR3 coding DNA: TGTGCCAGCAGCTCCCCGGGACAGGGGGTCAACGAGCAGTTCTTC.